These 5 T cell receptor beta chains came from one sample sequenced in a study of cytomegalovirus exposure and HLA in healthy donors. 60 Vbeta and 13 Jbeta primers were used in PCR. Libraries were prepared by immunoSEQ multiplex PCR; TCRdb keeps only in-frame clonotypes and omits some of them. The profile shows over 250,000 clones, roughly 70% of them singletons. The sample taken for sequencing was PBMCs. Receptor source: a female donor in good health and CMV-seronegative.

To note about this clone: Here the CDR3 omits its conserved ending phenylalanine or tryptophan, so a read error is the likely source. This rearrangement joins TRBV2 to TRBJ1-2; possible D gene TRBD1, 5 bases. Per the germline V gene, CDR1 is SNHLY and CDR2 is FYNNEI. With 9 bases removed from V and 8 bases from J, the gap between germline ends came to 16 bases. The CDR3 runs to 12 residues. CDR3 DNA: TGTGCCAGACAGACAGCAGTTGGCGGCTACACCCTC. Its translation is CARQTAVGGYTL.

The rearrangement uses TRBV14 and TRBJ2-7, with D possibly being TRBD2 (5 bases). Looked up from germline, CDR1 is SGHDN and CDR2 is FVKESK. Trimming removed 4 bases at V and 3 bases at J, with 13 bases between. The CDR3 is 14 amino acids. This CDR3 reads CASSLMSGIYEQYF. Here the CDR3 DNA reads TGTGCCAGCAGCCTGATGTCCGGGATCTACGAGCAGTACTTC.

The chain employs TRBV27 and TRBJ2-1; possibly TRBD2 for D (5 bases). The ends were cut back, 1 base at V and 6 bases at J, with 19 bases in the middle. The CDR3 has 17 residues. Germline CDR1 is MNHEY and CDR2 is SMNVEV (reference sequence). The CDR3 is CASSLYVAGVMSNEQFF. CDR3 DNA sequence: TGTGCCAGCAGTTTATACGTCGCGGGTGTAATGAGCAATGAGCAGTTCTTC.

The genes are TRBV4-1 and TRBJ1-2; D gene unclear. The CDR3 spans 13 residues. V lost 1 base and J 8 bases, leaving 11 bases between the germline ends. Germline V gene lookup returns CDR1 MGHRA and CDR2 YSYEKL. This CDR3 is CASSQVPGSGYTF. CDR3 nucleotide sequence: TGCGCCAGCAGCCAAGTTCCGGGGAGCGGCTACACCTTC.

The chain uses TRBV27 and TRBJ1-2, with 7 bases fitting TRBD1. Trimming at V came to 6 bases and at J to 4 bases, leaving 8 bases not matched to a gene. The CDR3 loop spans 14 amino acids. Germline CDR1 is MNHEY and CDR2 is SMNVEV (reference sequence). DNA for the CDR3: TGTGCCAGCAGGCAGGGGGGCTCCCTCTATGGCTACACCTTC. This codes for CASRQGGSLYGYTF.